A selection of T cell receptor beta chains follows, all from one sample in a study of shared clonotypes between healthy human individuals. Generated by immunoSEQ multiplex PCR, the TCRdb table keeps only in-frame clones and is missing some. The repertoire consists of roughly 1.5 million clones, with 95% to 99% occurring once and the leading ten covering 0.45%. Material for sequencing was naive CD4+ T cells sorted from blood. Source of these receptors: a man aged 25-40 years in good health. The CDR3 runs from the conserved cysteine through the conserved F or W. A D gene is named only where the DNA matches it firmly. The size of a clone is reported for some rows only, either as once, few or many, or as a class for expanded clones.

v_gene	len	j_gene	abundance	d_gene	CDR3aa	CDR3nt
TRBV11-3	12	TRBJ1-5	once	.	CASSGGYQPQHF	TGTGCCAGCAGCGGGGGATATCAGCCCCAGCATTTT
TRBV5-6	15	TRBJ2-4	.	.	CASSPRELGKNIQYF	TGTGCCAGCAGCCCAAGGGAGTTGGGCAAAAACATTCAGTACTTC
TRBV18	11	TRBJ2-3	.	.	CASSPTDTQYF	TGTGCCAGCTCTCCGACAGATACGCAGTATTTT
TRBV9	12	TRBJ2-1	once	.	CASTYGDAEQFF	TGTGCCAGCACCTACGGCGACGCTGAGCAGTTCTTC
TRBV9	15	TRBJ2-1	.	TRBD1	CASSPEGQSYNEQFF	TGTGCCAGCAGCCCTGAGGGACAGTCCTACAATGAGCAGTTCTTC
TRBV9	19	TRBJ2-7	.	TRBD1	CASSVGSSKEGARLYEQYF	TGTGCCAGCAGCGTAGGGTCGTCCAAAGAGGGGGCGCGTCTCTACGAGCAGTACTTC
TRBV11-1	18	TRBJ2-1	.	.	CASSLVLSRQSSYNEQFF	TGTGCCAGCAGCTTAGTTCTTTCCAGGCAGAGCTCCTACAATGAGCAGTTCTTC
TRBV28	12	TRBJ2-7	.	.	CASRGKIYEQYF	TGTGCCAGCAGAGGGAAAATTTACGAGCAGTACTTC
TRBV14	12	TRBJ2-5	once	.	CASSRAEETQYF	TGTGCCAGCAGCCGGGCGGAAGAGACCCAGTACTTC
TRBV6-6	16	TRBJ2-4	.	TRBD1	CASSYRTGGAKNIQYF	TGTGCCAGCAGTTACAGGACAGGGGGGGCCAAAAACATTCAGTACTTC
TRBV28	14	TRBJ1-1	.	TRBD1	CASSLSGQGTEAFF	TGTGCCAGCAGTTTATCAGGACAGGGAACTGAAGCTTTCTTT
TRBV5-1	16	TRBJ2-1	.	TRBD2	CASSPLIGRGVNEQFF	TGCGCCAGCAGCCCACTCATCGGGAGGGGGGTGAATGAGCAGTTCTTC
TRBV29-1	14	TRBJ2-2	.	.	CSVEITLGAGELFF	TGCAGCGTTGAAATCACTTTGGGTGCCGGGGAGCTGTTTTTT
TRBV9	15	TRBJ2-1	.	.	CASSLLGGPVNEQFF	TGTGCCAGCAGCCTTCTCGGAGGGCCAGTGAATGAGCAGTTCTTC
TRBV7-8	13	TRBJ2-1	.	.	CASSLLRAREQFF	TGTGCCAGCAGCTTGCTCAGGGCGCGCGAGCAGTTCTTC
TRBV5-1	18	TRBJ2-1	.	TRBD1	CASSSRQGAARMMNEQFF	TGCGCCAGCAGTTCCCGACAGGGGGCGGCTCGGATGATGAATGAGCAGTTCTTC
TRBV2	16	TRBJ2-7	.	TRBD1	CASSRRRGPSLYEQYF	TGTGCCAGCAGTAGGCGCAGGGGGCCAAGCCTCTACGAGCAGTACTTC
TRBV7-2	15	TRBJ2-3	.	TRBD1	CASSSGTGGTDTQYF	TGTGCCAGCAGCTCAGGGACAGGGGGCACAGATACGCAGTATTTT
TRBV25-1	15	TRBJ1-5	once	.	CASSEAGPNNQPQHF	TGTGCCAGCAGTGAAGCCGGACCGAACAATCAGCCCCAGCATTTT
TRBV5-1	16	TRBJ2-3	once	.	CASSLEVSPSTDTQYF	TGCGCCAGCAGCTTGGAGGTCAGCCCGAGCACAGATACGCAGTATTTT